Shown below are 5 T cell receptor beta chains from a single sample sequenced in a study of cytomegalovirus exposure and HLA in healthy donors. Researchers ran the PCR with 60 Vbeta and 13 Jbeta primers. The method was immunoSEQ multiplex PCR; TCRdb's version includes in-frame clones alone and lacks a portion of them. The data show 200,000 to 250,000 clones, roughly 80% seen once. Sequenced sample: PBMCs. These receptors all come from a man aged 25 to 40 in good health and CMV-seronegative.

The V gene is TRBV4-1, the J gene TRBJ1-1; D may be TRBD1 (6 bases). Trimming cost V 1 base and J 0 bases, with 9 bases left between them. This CDR3 contains 15 residues. Germline loops: CDR1 MGHRA, CDR2 YSYEKL. The CDR3 DNA is TGCGCCAGCAGCCAAGCGGGGGGCATGAACACTGAAGCTTTCTTT. Translation: CASSQAGGMNTEAFF.

The V call is TRBV5-1, the J call TRBJ2-3; TRBD2 aligns across 10 bases. The CDR3 is 16 amino acids. J was trimmed by 4 bases and V by 4 bases; bases with no gene match: 9. The germline CDR1 and CDR2 sequences are SGHRS and YFSETQ. In DNA, the CDR3 is TGCGCCAGCAGCATCAACAGCGGGGGGGCCCCAGATACGCAGTATTTT. Residues: CASSINSGGAPDTQYF.

CDR3 protein: CASSLLRGGEQYF. The DNA of the CDR3 is TGTGCCAGCAGCTTACTAAGGGGTGGGGAGCAGTACTTC. This sequence joins TRBV7-9 and TRBJ2-7; possible D gene TRBD1, 5 bases. Trimming removed 2 bases from V and 7 bases from J, with 12 bases in between. From germline, CDR1 is SEHNR and CDR2 FQNEAQ (reference sequence). The CDR3 spans 13 residues.

V usage is TRBV6-5 and J usage is TRBJ2-5; TRBD1 agrees at 8 bases. With 2 bases clipped from V and 4 bases from J, the junction kept 6 bases outside the gene matches. From germline, CDR1 is MNHEY and CDR2 SVGAGI. The CDR3 is 15 amino acids. The CDR3 DNA sequence: TGTGCCAGCAGTTACGACAGGGGTTCTGTAGAGACCCAGTACTTC. This translates into CASSYDRGSVETQYF.

CDR3 DNA: TGTGCCAGCAGTCAACTAGCGGGCCAAGATACGCAGTATTTT. Amino acids: CASSQLAGQDTQYF. This chain uses TRBV6-4 with TRBJ2-3, with 9 bases fitting TRBD2. CDR3 length equals 14 residues. Germline CDR1 is MRHNA and CDR2 is SNTAGT. The V and J ends lost 5 bases and 5 bases, in that order; junction bases with no gene match: 5.